A single sample gave rise to the 5 T cell receptor beta chains below, sequenced in a study of blood T cells in healthy people across ages. It was with a sample-barcoded 5' primer and a J-beta primer mix that a second PCR of roughly 6 to 12 cycles was run. A single record per CDR3 protein comes from TCRdb applying MiXCR to the 5' RACE reads. The top ten hold 3% to 4.5% of the sample, which has 800,000 or so distinct CDR3 sequences, 25% seen once. These records were also assigned to another study, of T cells of mothers and their children.

Input material: blood. These TCRs come from a boy aged 5-17 years in good health.

V usage is TRBV28 and J usage is TRBJ2-7; 7 bases map to TRBD2. This CDR3 contains 13 residues. Germline CDR1 reads MDHEN; CDR2 reads SYDVKM. The trim removed 4 bases at V and 7 bases at J, leaving 7 bases unmatched. This chain's CDR3 is CASSSAGAVEQYF. CDR3 nucleotides: TGTGCCAGCAGTTCGGCGGGAGCGGTGGAGCAGTACTTC.

This sequence joins TRBV2 and TRBJ1-5, with D unclear. V lost 4 bases and J 2 bases, leaving 9 bases between the germline ends. The CDR3 contains 14 residues. The germline V gene encodes CDR1 SNHLY and CDR2 FYNNEI. CDR3 protein: CASSGEAGNQPQHF. CDR3 DNA sequence: TGTGCCAGCAGTGGGGAAGCGGGCAATCAGCCCCAGCATTTT. Full variable domain (missing parts from reference TRBV2 and TRBJ1-5): EPEVTQTPSHQVTQMGQEVILRCVPISNHLYFYWYRQILGQKVEFLVSFYNNEISEKSEIFDDQFSVERPDGSNFTLKIRSTKLEDSAMYFCASSGEAGNQPQHFGDGTRLSIL.

This clonotype was seen more than once but under ten times. The chain carries TRBV30 and TRBJ1-2; unclear D gene. V dropped 5 bases and J dropped 6 bases, with 7 bases sitting between them. Germline assignment: CDR1 GTSNPN and CDR2 SVGIG (reference sequence). This CDR3 comprises 10 residues. CDR3 sequence: CAWAPNGYTF. CDR3 nucleotide sequence: TGTGCCTGGGCCCCTAATGGCTACACCTTC.

The rearrangement uses TRBV7-2 and TRBJ1-1; 9 bases are a match to TRBD1. Trimming took 5 bases from V and 12 from J; bases not matched to a gene: 10. Germline V gives CDR1 SGHTA, CDR2 FQGNSA. This CDR3 has 13 residues. In nucleotides, the CDR3 is TGTGCCAGCAGCCTGGGACAGGGCGGAGGAACTTTCTTT. Encoded protein: CASSLGQGGGTFF.

This clonotype was counted at least ten times. The chain employs TRBV2 and TRBJ2-5; TRBD1 matches 7 bases. The germline V gene encodes CDR1 SNHLY and CDR2 FYNNEI. The length of the CDR3 is 15 residues. V lost 10 bases and J lost 1; bases outside the gene matches: 12. The CDR3 here is CAITTAGGPQETQYF. CDR3 DNA: TGTGCCATCACTACGGCAGGGGGTCCCCAAGAGACCCAGTACTTC.